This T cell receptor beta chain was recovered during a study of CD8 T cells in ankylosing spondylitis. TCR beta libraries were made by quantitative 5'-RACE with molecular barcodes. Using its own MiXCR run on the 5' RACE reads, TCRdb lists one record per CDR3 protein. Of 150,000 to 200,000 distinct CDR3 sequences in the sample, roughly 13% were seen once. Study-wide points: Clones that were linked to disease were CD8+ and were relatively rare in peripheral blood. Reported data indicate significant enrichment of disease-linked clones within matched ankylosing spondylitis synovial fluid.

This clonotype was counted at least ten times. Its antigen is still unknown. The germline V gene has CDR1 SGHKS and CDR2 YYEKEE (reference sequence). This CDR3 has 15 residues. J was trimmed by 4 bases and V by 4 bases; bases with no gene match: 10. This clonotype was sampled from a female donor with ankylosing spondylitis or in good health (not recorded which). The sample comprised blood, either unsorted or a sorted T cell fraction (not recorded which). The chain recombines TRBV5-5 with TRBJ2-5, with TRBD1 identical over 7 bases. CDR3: CASSARDSLRETQYF. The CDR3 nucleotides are TGTGCCAGCAGCGCCCGGGACAGTCTAAGAGAGACCCAGTACTTC.